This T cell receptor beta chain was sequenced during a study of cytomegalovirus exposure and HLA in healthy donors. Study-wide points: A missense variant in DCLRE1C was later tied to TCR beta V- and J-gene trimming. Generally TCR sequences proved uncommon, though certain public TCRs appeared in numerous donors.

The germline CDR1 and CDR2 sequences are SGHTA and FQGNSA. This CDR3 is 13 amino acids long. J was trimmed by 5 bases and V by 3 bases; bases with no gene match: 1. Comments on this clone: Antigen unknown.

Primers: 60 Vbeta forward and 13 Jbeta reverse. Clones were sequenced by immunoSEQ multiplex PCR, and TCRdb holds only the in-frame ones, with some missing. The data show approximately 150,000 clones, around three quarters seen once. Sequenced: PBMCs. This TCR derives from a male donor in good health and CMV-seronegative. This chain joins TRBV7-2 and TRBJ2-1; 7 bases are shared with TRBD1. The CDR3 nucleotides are TGTGCCAGCAGCTTGGACAGGAACAATGAGCAGTTCTTC. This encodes CASSLDRNNEQFF. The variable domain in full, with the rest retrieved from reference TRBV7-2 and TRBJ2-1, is GAGVSQSPSNKVTEKGKDVELRCDPISGHTALYWYRQSLGQGLEFLIYFQGNSAPDKSGLPSDRFSAERTGGSVSTLTIQRTQQEDSAVYLCASSLDRNNEQFFGPGTRLTVL.